This T cell receptor (beta chain) was found in a study of shared clonotypes between healthy human individuals. Free of recent acute infections or vaccinations, the donors were healthy HIV-negative adults. General observations from the study: Only blood samples were collected, and tissue repertoires likely differ. Against clonotypes common to all four donors, non-shared ones had lower generation probabilities.

Profiling relied on immunoSEQ multiplex PCR, and the TCRdb table lists in-frame clones only, not all of them. The data hold about 1 million clones, with around 74% observed a single time. This clone showed up just once. Its antigen is not identified. Sample: memory CD4+ T cells sorted from blood. Documented subset: CD45RA-negative fraction. This sequence was found in a man between 18 and 29 years old in good health.

DNA of the CDR3: TGTGCCACCCGATTCCCGGGGGAGACCCAGTACTTC. This sequence encodes CATRFPGETQYF. This chain joins TRBV6-1 and TRBJ2-5; the D gene is possibly TRBD2 (5 bases). This CDR3 spans 12 amino acids. The V end was cut by 10 bases, the J end by 5 bases, with 14 bases between. Germline CDR1 MNHNS, CDR2 SASEGT.